The 18 T cell receptor beta chains below were found in one sample sequenced in a study of long-term antiretroviral therapy in people with HIV. The assay, immunoSEQ v3.0, was run at survey level. The protocol was immunoSEQ multiplex PCR, while the TCRdb copy is restricted to in-frame clones and leaves out a portion. The sample lists under 20,000 clones, 80% to 90% occurring once. The sample in question was unsorted PBMCs, obtained 4.2 years after starting antiretroviral therapy. Every receptor here comes from a man aged 50 to 60 with HIV.

In DNA form, the CDR3 reads TGTGCCTGCCGCAGGGGAACGGGTGAAGCTTTCTTT. This translates into CACRRGTGEAFF. This chain joins TRBV19 and TRBJ1-1, with a possible D match to TRBD1 (6 bases). V was clipped by 11 bases and J by 7 bases, with 17 bases between them. Germline V lookup: CDR1 LNHDA, CDR2 SQIVND (reference sequence). CDR3 size: 12 residues.

The rearrangement joins TRBV30 to TRBJ1-1, with D unresolved. The CDR3 spans 12 residues. Trimming stripped 0 bases from V and 1 base from J, with 3 bases between. Germline CDR1 is GTSNPN and CDR2 is SVGIG (reference sequence). CDR3 coding DNA: TGTGCCTGGAGTGTAGGGAACACTGAAGCTTTCTTT. Amino acids: CAWSVGNTEAFF.

J is TRBJ2-3 and V is TRBV5-4; TRBD2 matches at 15 bases. There are 17 residues in the CDR3. With 5 bases clipped from V and 6 bases from J, the junction kept 10 bases outside the gene matches. Germline V gene lookup returns CDR1 SGHNT and CDR2 YYREEE (reference sequence). The CDR3 region has the DNA TGTGCCAGCAGTTCCGGGACTAGCGGGGGGCCGGTGGATACGCAGTATTTT. It yields the protein CASSSGTSGGPVDTQYF.

The chain combines TRBV14 with TRBJ1-3, with D possibly TRBD1 on 6 matching bases. Trimming cost V 1 base and J 2 bases, with 9 bases left between them. The CDR3 totals 15 residues. Germline V gene sequence: CDR1 SGHDN, CDR2 FVKESK. The CDR3: CASSQVGGTGNTIYF. The DNA for the CDR3 is TGTGCCAGCAGCCAAGTCGGGGGCACTGGAAACACCATATATTTT.

This chain connects TRBV9 to TRBJ1-2, with D possibly being TRBD1 (5 bases). This CDR3 spans 15 amino acids. From germline, CDR1 is SGDLS and CDR2 YYNGEE. Trimming cost V 3 bases and J 8 bases, with 20 bases left between them. CDR3 DNA: TGTGCCAGCAGCGCAGGACGGGGGAAGCTTATGGGCTACACCTTC. Amino acids: CASSAGRGKLMGYTF.

CDR3 loop: CAPPWGGAEAFF. Written as DNA, the CDR3 is TGCGCCCCCCCATGGGGGGGAGCTGAAGCTTTCTTT. The chain employs TRBV23-1 and TRBJ1-1; a possible D gene is TRBD1 (5 bases). TRBV23-1 is an ORF for which the function is uncertain. V was clipped by 11 bases and J by 6 bases, with 16 bases between them. The CDR3 contains 12 residues.

The chain joins TRBV6-6 to TRBJ1-1; D is ambiguous. The V end lost 3 bases, the J end lost 5 bases, and 13 bases lay between the germline ends. Germline-derived CDR1 and CDR2 are MNHNY and SVGAGI (reference sequence). The CDR3 sequence is 14 residues long. CDR3 sequence reads: CASSYQTAGTEAFF. The DNA for the CDR3 is TGTGCCAGCAGTTATCAAACGGCGGGGACTGAAGCTTTCTTT.

CDR3 sequence (DNA): TGTGCCAGCAGTGAAAGGGAGGGTGCCTCACCCCTCCACTTT. This codes for CASSEREGASPLHF. V and J are TRBV2 and TRBJ1-6; no clear D gene. CDR3 size: 14 residues. The V end was cut by 2 bases, the J end by 10 bases, with 12 bases between. The germline CDR1 and CDR2 sequences are SNHLY and FYNNEI.

V is TRBV2 and J is TRBJ2-1; 11 bases line up with TRBD2. The V and J ends lost 0 bases and 15 bases, in that order; junction bases with no gene match: 10. This CDR3 has 15 amino acids. Per germline, CDR1 SNHLY and CDR2 FYNNEI. CDR3 DNA: TGTGCCAGCAGTGAAGCGCCTTTCGCGGGACTAGCGGCGTTCTTC. Translation: CASSEAPFAGLAAFF.

The genes are TRBV19 and TRBJ2-6; 10 bases align to TRBD1. In germline, CDR1 is LNHDA, CDR2 SQIVND (reference sequence). This CDR3 contains 18 residues. The J segment lost 3 bases and the V segment lost 4 bases, leaving 9 bases of the junction unmatched. CDR3 sequence: CASSRTGTGVGGANVLTF. The DNA for the CDR3 is TGTGCCAGTAGTAGAACCGGGACAGGGGTCGGTGGGGCCAACGTCCTGACTTTC.

The chain carries TRBV19 and TRBJ1-5; TRBD1 matches 8 bases. Trimming at V came to 3 bases and at J to 5 bases, leaving 6 bases not matched to a gene. There are 15 residues in the CDR3. CDR1 and CDR2 from the germline V gene are LNHDA and SQIVND (reference sequence). CDR3 residues: CASSMGSQGDQPQHF. CDR3 coding DNA: TGTGCCAGTAGTATGGGATCACAGGGGGATCAGCCCCAGCATTTT.

This chain connects TRBV7-9 to TRBJ1-2, with 9 bases aligning to TRBD1. Germline V lookup: CDR1 SEHNR, CDR2 FQNEAQ (reference sequence). Germline trimming cut 5 bases from V and 6 bases from J; bases unmatched to any gene: 4. This CDR3 is 13 amino acids long. CDR3 DNA: TGTGCCAGCAGCCCGGGACAGGGTGATGGCTACACCTTC. Residues: CASSPGQGDGYTF.

This clone was seen just once. This chain joins TRBV28 and TRBJ1-6; maybe TRBD1 (6 bases). This CDR3 comprises 16 residues. Germline V CDR1 and CDR2: MDHEN, SYDVKM. V was shortened by 7 bases and J by 9 bases, with 22 bases between the two germline ends. The CDR3 spells CASTVPRGTGSSPLHF. For the CDR3, the DNA is TGTGCCAGCACCGTCCCGAGGGGGACCGGGAGTTCACCCCTCCACTTT.

The V call is TRBV10-2, the J call TRBJ2-1; 10 nucleotides agree with TRBD1. V shed 6 bases, J shed 5 bases, and the junction held 7 bases outside the gene matches. The CDR3 contains 15 residues. The germline CDR1 and CDR2 sequences are WSHSY and SAAADI. The CDR3 region has the DNA TGCGCCAGCAGACCGGGACAGGGGACCCACAATGAGCAGTTCTTC. Encoded protein: CASRPGQGTHNEQFF.

The rearrangement links TRBV11-2 to TRBJ2-2; TRBD1 or TRBD2 may be the D gene (5 bases each). V gave up 4 bases and J gave up 1 base, with 13 bases separating them. Germline lookup yields CDR1 SGHAT and CDR2 FQNNGV. CDR3 length equals 16 residues. The CDR3 DNA reads as TGTGCCAGCAGCTACGGGACGGGAAGGAACACCGGGGAGCTGTTTTTT. It translates to CASSYGTGRNTGELFF.

The V and J genes are TRBV4-3 and TRBJ1-6, with unresolved D. The CDR3 has 17 residues. Trimming took 1 base from V and 0 from J, leaving 10 bases between them. Germline CDR1 is LGHNA and CDR2 is YSLEER. CDR3 in amino acids: CASSQGLPSSYNSPLHF. DNA of the CDR3: TGCGCCAGCAGCCAAGGACTTCCGAGCTCCTATAATTCACCCCTCCACTTT.

The CDR3 protein is CASSFTEPAFF. CDR3 sequence (DNA): TGTGCCAGCAGTTTCACCGAGCCAGCTTTCTTT. V and J are TRBV6-6 and TRBJ1-1; D remains unclear. CDR1 and CDR2 from the germline V gene are MNHNY and SVGAGI (reference sequence). V lost 4 bases to trimming and J lost 10 bases, with 10 bases between them. The CDR3 runs 11 residues.

The V and J genes are TRBV11-1 and TRBJ1-6; TRBD1 might be the D (6 bases). Germline V CDR1 and CDR2: SGHAT, FQDESV (reference sequence). The CDR3 is 13 amino acids. V was shortened by 5 bases and J by 8 bases, with 10 bases between the two germline ends. This chain's CDR3 is CASSPQGHSPLHF. CDR3 DNA sequence: TGTGCCAGCAGCCCACAGGGCCATTCACCCCTCCACTTT.